This T cell receptor beta chain was identified during a study of T-cell reconstitution after alpha-beta-depleted transplantation in children. About this clonotype itself: The missing conserved phenylalanine or tryptophan at the end of this CDR3 makes a read error likely.

The CDR3 loop spans 13 amino acids. Deletions cut 2 bases from V and 1 base from J, with 5 bases between. CDR1 is MNHNY, CDR2 SVGAGI, per germline (reference sequence). Preparation of the TCRbeta library used unique molecular identifiers. In TCRdb, the PCR reads were re-called with MiXCR into one record per CDR3 protein. The data contain approximately 980,000 distinct CDR3 sequences, around 30% of them seen just once; the ten biggest clones take up 28%. The chain links TRBV6-6 to TRBJ1-1; D gene unclear. The input for sequencing was PBMCs, mostly from graft donor cells, taken 360 days after TCRalphabeta/CD19-depleted stem cell transplant. The sequence was obtained from a boy younger than two who had a stem cell transplant for SCID, so the T cells may come from the graft donor. CDR3 nucleotide sequence: TGTGCCAGCAGTTACGCACCGAACACTGAAGCTTTCTAT. Encoded protein: CASSYAPNTEAFY.